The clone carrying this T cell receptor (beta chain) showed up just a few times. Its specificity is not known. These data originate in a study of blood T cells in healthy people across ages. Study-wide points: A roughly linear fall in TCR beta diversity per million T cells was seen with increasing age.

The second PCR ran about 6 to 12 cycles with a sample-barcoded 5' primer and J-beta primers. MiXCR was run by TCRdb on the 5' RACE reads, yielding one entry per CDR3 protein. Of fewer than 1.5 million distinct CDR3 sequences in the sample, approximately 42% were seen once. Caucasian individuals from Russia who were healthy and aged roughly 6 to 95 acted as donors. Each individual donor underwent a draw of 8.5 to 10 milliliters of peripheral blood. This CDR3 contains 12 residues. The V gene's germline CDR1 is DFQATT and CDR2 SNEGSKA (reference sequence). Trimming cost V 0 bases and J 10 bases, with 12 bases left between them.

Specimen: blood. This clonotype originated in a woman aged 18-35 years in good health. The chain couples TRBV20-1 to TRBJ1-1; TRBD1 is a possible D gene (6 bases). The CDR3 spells CSARDGDIRAFF. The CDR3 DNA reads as TGCAGTGCTAGAGATGGGGACATTCGAGCTTTCTTT.